Each of the 18 T cell receptor beta chains below was sequenced from the same sample in a study of T cell responses to AZD1222 COVID-19 vaccine. Using immunoSEQ multiplex PCR, the repertoire was profiled, and TCRdb retains in-frame clones only, with some absent. The table lists 96,000 or so clones, 80% to 90% of them singletons. Source: peripheral blood, taken on day 0 of AZD1222 vaccination. These receptors were collected from an adult in good health.

A single count supports this clone. In nucleotides, the CDR3 is TGTGCCAGCAGTGTCGGCGGAAACTATGGCTACACCTTC. Translated: CASSVGGNYGYTF. The chain has TRBV2 and TRBJ1-2; no clear D. The germline CDR1 and CDR2 sequences are SNHLY and FYNNEI. V lost 4 bases and J lost 2, with 8 bases in between. The CDR3 has 13 amino acids.

The chain employs TRBV30 and TRBJ2-5, with D possibly being TRBD2 (5 bases). CDR1 is GTSNPN and CDR2 is SVGIG in the germline V gene (reference sequence). The CDR3 length is 14 residues. The V gene lost 2 bases and the J gene lost 1 base, with 11 bases spanning the gap. This CDR3 is CAWSLGGSQETQYF. In nucleotides, the CDR3 is TGTGCCTGGAGTCTGGGCGGGTCCCAAGAGACCCAGTACTTC.

This clone was recorded once. This rearrangement joins TRBV19 to TRBJ1-2; D remains ambiguous. V was cut by 3 bases and J by 8 bases, with 10 bases left in between. Germline CDR1 LNHDA, CDR2 SQIVND (reference sequence). The CDR3 is 12 residues long. The CDR3, as DNA: TGTGCCAGTAGTATCCAAGTCGGGGGCTACACCTTC. Translation gives CASSIQVGGYTF.

The chain has TRBV9 and TRBJ1-2; D unclear. In germline, CDR1 is SGDLS, CDR2 YYNGEE. With 2 bases removed from V and 8 bases from J, the gap between germline ends came to 13 bases. The CDR3 loop spans 13 amino acids. CDR3 nucleotide sequence: TGTGCCAGCAGCGTCCGGCCCCGGAACGGCTACACCTTC. Protein: CASSVRPRNGYTF.

The chain has TRBV5-4 and TRBJ2-3, with D uncertain. Trimming took off 6 bases at V and 0 bases at J, with 14 bases between the two ends. This CDR3 comprises 15 residues. Germline CDR1 and CDR2: SGHNT and YYREEE (reference sequence). The CDR3 DNA sequence: TGTGCCAGCAACTATATGGGCCGAAGCACAGATACGCAGTATTTT. This translates into CASNYMGRSTDTQYF.

The chain is built from TRBV30 and TRBJ1-2, with TRBD1 identical over 7 bases. This CDR3 has 12 residues. Germline V gene lookup returns CDR1 GTSNPN and CDR2 SVGIG (reference sequence). J was trimmed by 8 bases and V by 5 bases; bases with no gene match: 8. CDR3 in amino acids: CAWVTGAGGYTF. The CDR3 DNA reads TGTGCCTGGGTCACAGGGGCCGGGGGCTACACCTTC.

V gene TRBV15 combines with J gene TRBJ1-4, with TRBD1 matching over 7 bases. This CDR3 contains 16 residues. Germline V CDR1 and CDR2: LNHNV, YYDKDF (reference sequence). V dropped 0 bases and J dropped 4; count of bases not matched to a gene: 5. CDR3 sequence reads: CATSRDRAGGNEKLFF. CDR3 coding DNA: TGTGCCACCAGCAGAGATAGGGCAGGGGGTAATGAAAAACTGTTTTTT.

This clone appeared a few times. The chain employs TRBV11-2 and TRBJ2-7; D unresolved. Germline V gives CDR1 SGHAT, CDR2 FQNNGV. The CDR3 contains 14 residues. V lost 5 bases to trimming and J lost 2 bases, with 13 bases between them. The DNA for the CDR3 is TGTGCCAGCAGCAACCCAGCCGGACCCTACGAGCAGTACTTC. Translating it yields CASSNPAGPYEQYF.

The rearrangement uses TRBV18 and TRBJ2-7; TRBD1 matches at 7 bases. The germline CDR1 and CDR2 sequences are KGHSH and LQKENI. This CDR3 has 15 amino acids. V lost 3 bases, J lost 0 bases, and 5 bases stayed unmatched. CDR3 in amino acids: CASSPRQGSSYEQYF. DNA of the CDR3: TGTGCCAGCTCACCTAGACAGGGCAGCTCCTACGAGCAGTACTTC.

J is TRBJ1-1 and V is TRBV18, with D hard to call. Germline V gene lookup returns CDR1 KGHSH and CDR2 LQKENI. V lost 3 bases, J lost 5 bases, and 10 bases lay in between. CDR3 length equals 13 residues. The CDR3 spells CASSPSVETEAFF. DNA for the CDR3: TGTGCCAGCTCACCGTCTGTGGAAACTGAAGCTTTCTTT.

The chain uses TRBV2 and TRBJ1-5, with D perhaps matching TRBD1 (6 bases). V was clipped by 2 bases and J by 5 bases, with 19 bases between them. This CDR3 comprises 17 residues. Germline V gene sequence: CDR1 SNHLY, CDR2 FYNNEI. The CDR3: CASSERGTGTSHQPQHF. The CDR3 DNA sequence: TGTGCCAGCAGTGAAAGGGGGACCGGGACGTCTCATCAGCCCCAGCATTTT.

The gene calls are TRBV3-1 (or the pseudogene TRBV3-2) and TRBJ2-3, with 9 positions matching TRBD2. J gave up 11 bases and V 0 bases, and 12 bases lay outside the gene matches. The CDR3 totals 16 residues. The V gene's germline CDR1 is LGHDT and CDR2 YNNKEL (reference sequence). DNA of the CDR3: TGTGCCAGCAGCCAAGAGGTTAGCGGGGGACTTAGGGGGCAGTATTTT. Translated, it gives CASSQEVSGGLRGQYF.

The chain has TRBV3-1 (or the pseudogene TRBV3-2) and TRBJ2-3; tentatively, D is TRBD2 (5 bases). Germline CDR1 LGHDT, CDR2 YNNKEL (reference sequence). V was trimmed by 6 bases and J by 0 bases, leaving 10 bases between them. The CDR3 runs 14 residues. The CDR3 spells CASRGSGSTDTQYF. The CDR3 bases are TGTGCCAGCAGGGGGAGCGGAAGCACAGATACGCAGTATTTT.

The V gene is TRBV12-3 or TRBV12-4, the J gene TRBJ1-6; D remains unclear. V was cut by 5 bases and J by 3 bases, with 5 bases left in between. This CDR3 is 13 amino acids long. This CDR3 reads CASSGDYNSPLHF. The CDR3, as DNA: TGTGCCAGCAGTGGAGACTATAATTCACCCCTCCACTTT.

The rearrangement joins TRBV7-3 to TRBJ2-2; D tentatively reads TRBD1 or TRBD2 (7 bases each). The CDR3 totals 16 residues. CDR1 SGHTA and CDR2 FQGTGA come from the germline V gene. Deletions cut 5 bases from V and 1 base from J, with 14 bases between. CDR3 nucleotide sequence: TGTGCCAGCAGCCCCAGGGGGGGAAGGAACACCGGGGAGCTGTTTTTT. It codes for CASSPRGGRNTGELFF.

The rearrangement links TRBV3-1 (or the pseudogene TRBV3-2) to TRBJ2-3; D call uncertain. V was pared by 1 base and J by 2 bases, with 16 bases between. This CDR3 contains 17 residues. The germline V gene has CDR1 LGHDT and CDR2 YNNKEL (reference sequence). The CDR3 nucleotides read TGTGCCAGCAGCCAAGGATCCGGCCCCGCCAACACAGATACGCAGTATTTT. Amino acids: CASSQGSGPANTDTQYF.

The V gene is TRBV5-6, the J gene TRBJ1-5; TRBD1 matches 9 bases. Germline V gene data show CDR1 as SGHDT and CDR2 as YYEEEE. Trimming took 1 base from V and 0 from J; bases not matched to a gene: 2. The CDR3 totals 16 residues. The CDR3 protein is CASSLYRGPSNQPQHF. Written as DNA, the CDR3 is TGTGCCAGCAGCTTGTACAGGGGGCCTAGCAATCAGCCCCAGCATTTT.

The chain uses TRBV15 and TRBJ1-2, with TRBD1 identical over 9 bases. J was trimmed by 4 bases and V by 2 bases; bases with no gene match: 5. Germline assignment: CDR1 LNHNV and CDR2 YYDKDF (reference sequence). The CDR3 spans 15 residues. The CDR3 spells CATSRQPGQGYGYTF. DNA of the CDR3: TGTGCCACCAGCAGACAACCGGGACAGGGCTATGGCTACACCTTC.